One sample yielded the 2 T cell receptor beta chains listed below, sequenced in a study of cytomegalovirus exposure and HLA in healthy donors. The protocol was immunoSEQ multiplex PCR, while the TCRdb copy is restricted to in-frame clones and leaves out a portion. The repertoire consists of approximately 170,000 clones, with almost 85% occurring once and the leading ten covering more than 8.5%. Sample: PBMCs. The receptors originated from a man aged 25 to 40 in good health and CMV-seropositive.

The CDR3 loop reads CASSPVRTGTDTQYF. The CDR3 nucleotides are TGTGCCAGCAGCCCAGTCCGGACGGGAACAGATACGCAGTATTTT. The V call is TRBV5-4, the J call TRBJ2-3, with a weak D call TRBD2 (5 bases). Per the germline V gene, CDR1 is SGHNT and CDR2 is YYREEE (reference sequence). The germline V and J ends were trimmed by 4 bases and 3 bases, with 15 bases remaining between them. The CDR3 extends over 15 amino acids.

The V gene is TRBV7-3, the J gene TRBJ2-1; perhaps TRBD2 as D (6 bases). The V gene lost 2 bases and the J gene lost 9 bases, with 17 bases spanning the gap. Germline V CDR1 and CDR2: SGHTA, FQGTGA. The CDR3 loop spans 15 amino acids. The CDR3 protein is CASSLGSGLGGEQFF. DNA for the CDR3: TGTGCCAGCAGCTTAGGTAGCGGACTTGGCGGTGAGCAGTTCTTC.